This T cell receptor beta chain was identified during a study of cytomegalovirus exposure and HLA in healthy donors. Overall study context: An earlier analysis found 100 million or so unique TCR beta sequences from 150 million to 200 million T cells.

Germline CDR1 is LGHNA and CDR2 is YNFKEQ. Trimming shortened V by 0 bases and J by 6 bases, and 11 bases separated the two germline ends. The CDR3 runs 15 residues. Study-wide results and caveats: The Asian-associated ancestry cluster reportedly had fewer N-insertions than the approximately 700-donor mean in a later analysis.

Donors in the study were healthy people who gave bone marrow. For this clone: Antigen specificity is unknown.

60 Vbeta and 13 Jbeta primers were used in PCR. Repertoires were generated with immunoSEQ multiplex PCR, while TCRdb's copy carries only in-frame clones and drops some. The table records 230,000 or so clones, around 90% of them present only once. The chain combines TRBV4-2 with TRBJ1-4; weak D call: TRBD1 (5 bases). The receptor's source is a girl aged 2-15 years in good health and CMV-seronegative. Sequencing was done on a sample of PBMCs. CDR3 sequence reads: CASSQDPSGYEKLFF. The CDR3 coding sequence is TGTGCCAGCAGCCAAGATCCCTCAGGGTATGAAAAACTGTTTTTT.